These 32 T cell receptor beta chains came from one sample sequenced in a study of cytomegalovirus exposure and HLA in healthy donors. The study ran its PCR with 60 Vbeta and 13 Jbeta primers. Clones were sequenced by immunoSEQ multiplex PCR, and TCRdb holds only the in-frame ones, with some missing. The sample has approximately 120,000 clones, 74% seen once; the top ten hold 2% to 2.5%. The sample was PBMCs. The receptors here all came from a human donor in good health.

This clone was seen at least ten times. J is TRBJ1-5 and V is TRBV6-6, with 7 positions matching TRBD1. Germline V gene lookup returns CDR1 MNHNY and CDR2 SVGAGI (reference sequence). V lost 11 bases, J lost 0 bases, and 10 bases stayed unmatched. The CDR3 extends over 15 amino acids. The CDR3 DNA reads TGTGCCTCAGACAGGGAAGCAGTTAGCAATCAGCCCCAGCATTTT. Amino acid sequence: CASDREAVSNQPQHF.

This clone was picked up one time. This chain uses TRBV28 with TRBJ2-5, with D tentatively TRBD1 (6 bases). Germline V lookup: CDR1 MDHEN, CDR2 SYDVKM. CDR3 length: 18 amino acids. V was pared by 3 bases and J by 10 bases, with 30 bases between. The CDR3 protein is CASSFPVRWGRTDFYQYF. CDR3 bases: TGTGCCAGCAGTTTTCCGGTACGCTGGGGCAGGACAGATTTCTACCAGTACTTC.

This clone was counted a few times. The V and J genes are TRBV7-2 and TRBJ1-3; D uncertain. CDR1 is SGHTA and CDR2 is FQGNSA in the germline V gene. The CDR3 covers 11 residues. The V gene lost 8 bases and the J gene lost 5 bases, with 7 bases spanning the gap. The CDR3 coding sequence is TGTGCCAGCGGCACGAGAAACACCATATATTTT. This translates into CASGTRNTIYF.

V and J are TRBV2 and TRBJ1-1; no clear D. Germline CDR1 is SNHLY and CDR2 is FYNNEI. The CDR3 runs 16 residues. Trimming pared 6 bases from V and 1 base from J, leaving 18 bases between. The chain's CDR3 is CASSRERFPSNTEAFF. The CDR3 DNA sequence: TGTGCCAGCAGCCGCGAGCGGTTCCCCTCGAACACTGAAGCTTTCTTT.

This clone was counted only a few times. The chain combines TRBV11-2 with TRBJ2-4; 8 bases agree with TRBD1. Germline V lookup: CDR1 SGHAT, CDR2 FQNNGV. Losses at the gene ends were 5 bases for V and 0 bases for J; bases not matched to a gene: 9. CDR3 length equals 17 residues. The CDR3 coding sequence is TGTGCCAGCAGCGTAAGACAGGGGAGTGTAGCCAAAAACATTCAGTACTTC. Its protein product is CASSVRQGSVAKNIQYF.

This clone was found a few times. The genes are TRBV2 and TRBJ1-1; D remains ambiguous. CDR1 and CDR2 (germline): SNHLY, FYNNEI. V was trimmed by 4 bases and J by 3 bases, leaving 15 bases between them. CDR3 length: 15 residues. For the CDR3, the DNA is TGTGCCAGCAGTGTAGAACCTGGAGTTGACACTGAAGCTTTCTTT. Translation: CASSVEPGVDTEAFF. Together with reference TRBV2 and TRBJ1-1, the CDR3 gives the full variable domain: EPEVTQTPSHQVTQMGQEVILRCVPISNHLYFYWYRQILGQKVEFLVSFYNNEISEKSEIFDDQFSVERPDGSNFTLKIRSTKLEDSAMYFCASSVEPGVDTEAFFGQGTRLTVV.

The gene calls are TRBV6-5 and TRBJ2-7, with 8 bases aligning to TRBD1. Per the germline V gene, CDR1 is MNHEY and CDR2 is SVGAGI. Germline trimming cut 2 bases from V and 6 bases from J; bases unmatched to any gene: 6. CDR3 length: 14 residues. CDR3 DNA sequence: TGTGCCAGCAGTTACGGTCAGGGGGCTTGCGAGCAGTACTTC. Translation: CASSYGQGACEQYF.

In this sample, this clone turned up once. CDR3 coding DNA: TGTGCCAGCAGCTCACAGGTACTCAATCAGCCCCAGCATTTT. It specifies CASSSQVLNQPQHF. The V and J genes are TRBV5-6 and TRBJ1-5, with a weak D call TRBD1 (5 bases). Trimming removed 3 bases at V and 3 bases at J, with 10 bases between. This CDR3 region has 14 residues. Germline V gene lookup returns CDR1 SGHDT and CDR2 YYEEEE.

The chain carries TRBV6-1 and TRBJ1-1, with 7 bases fitting TRBD1. CDR1 MNHNS and CDR2 SASEGT come from the germline V gene. V dropped 11 bases and J dropped 7; count of bases not matched to a gene: 13. The CDR3 totals 13 residues. CDR3 sequence (DNA): TGTGCCGGACTCGACAGGGCCACTGGTGAAGCTTTCTTT. Translating gives CAGLDRATGEAFF.

The V gene is TRBV10-3, the J gene TRBJ1-5; D remains ambiguous. The germline V and J ends were trimmed by 0 bases and 10 bases, with 13 bases remaining between them. The CDR3 is 14 residues long. CDR1 is ENHRY, CDR2 SYGVKD, per germline. The CDR3 region is CAISESSGLAPQHF. CDR3 coding DNA: TGTGCCATCAGTGAGTCGAGTGGATTAGCTCCCCAGCATTTT.

The genes are TRBV6-5 and TRBJ2-7, with 8 bases identical to TRBD1. CDR3 length equals 14 residues. Germline V CDR1 and CDR2: MNHEY, SVGAGI. J was trimmed by 0 bases and V by 6 bases; bases with no gene match: 4. The CDR3 DNA sequence: TGTGCCAGCAGCTGGACAGGGATCTCCTACGAGCAGTACTTC. It yields the protein CASSWTGISYEQYF.

This clone was counted a few times. The rearrangement uses TRBV28 and TRBJ2-1; 9 nucleotides align to TRBD1. This CDR3 spans 18 amino acids. Germline CDR1 reads MDHEN; CDR2 reads SYDVKM. The ends lost 6 bases at V and 4 bases at J; junction bases unmatched: 16. This CDR3 reads CASRSRGTGTGGYNEQFF. The CDR3 nucleotides read TGTGCCAGCAGATCAAGGGGGACAGGGACCGGGGGGTACAATGAGCAGTTCTTC. The full variable domain, its missing parts supplied by reference TRBV28 and TRBJ2-1, is DVKVTQSSRYLVKRTGEKVFLECVQDMDHENMFWYRQDPGLGLRLIYFSYDVKMKEKGDIPEGYSVSREKKERFSLILESASTNQTSMYLCASRSRGTGTGGYNEQFFGPGTRLTVL.

This rearrangement joins TRBV14 to TRBJ2-6; no clear D. The CDR3 spans 16 residues. V was clipped by 1 base and J by 0 bases, with 7 bases between them. Looked up from germline, CDR1 is SGHDN and CDR2 is FVKESK. CDR3 protein: CASSQGQFSGANVLTF. CDR3 DNA: TGTGCCAGCAGCCAAGGGCAGTTCTCTGGGGCCAACGTCCTGACTTTC.

V and J are TRBV6-6 and TRBJ2-3; TRBD2 aligns across 10 bases. The length of the CDR3 is 15 residues. With V trimmed by 8 bases and J by 3 bases, 8 bases remained unmatched. Germline V gene data show CDR1 as MNHNY and CDR2 as SVGAGI (reference sequence). In nucleotides, the CDR3 is TGTGCCAGCTGGGGTAGCGGGAGGAATACAGATACGCAGTATTTT. Encoded protein: CASWGSGRNTDTQYF.

The chain carries TRBV30 and TRBJ1-2; 7 bases align to TRBD1. The V and J ends lost 2 bases and 3 bases, in that order; junction bases with no gene match: 15. Germline assignment: CDR1 GTSNPN and CDR2 SVGIG (reference sequence). The CDR3 consists of 17 residues. CDR3 in amino acids: CAWSPTPPTGWDYGYTF. The CDR3, as DNA: TGTGCCTGGAGTCCGACCCCACCGACAGGGTGGGACTATGGCTACACCTTC.

This clone was observed a single time. The chain couples TRBV21-1 to TRBJ2-3; TRBD1 is the table's D call, not checked against the DNA. TRBV21-1 is a recognized pseudogene. This CDR3 is 17 amino acids long. The CDR3 DNA follows: TGTGCCAGCAGCAAAGAATCGGGTCAGGGGGGTAGGATTACGCAGTATTTT. It yields the protein CASSKESGQGGRITQYF.

This clone was counted only a few times. This chain connects TRBV14 to TRBJ1-1; D is perhaps TRBD1 (5 bases). Between the trimmed V and J ends, which lost 0 bases and 1 base, there was a span of 27 bases. The CDR3 contains 21 residues. Germline V gene lookup returns CDR1 SGHDN and CDR2 FVKESK. Here the CDR3 DNA reads TGTGCCAGCAGCCAAGATCAAAGAAGGGTTTGGGGGGATCTACGGAACACTGAAGCTTTCTTT. Residues: CASSQDQRRVWGDLRNTEAFF.

This clone was observed a handful of times. V usage is TRBV28 and J usage is TRBJ2-7, with D possibly matching TRBD1 (5 bases). V was pared by 3 bases and J by 7 bases, with 13 bases between. This CDR3 region has 13 residues. Germline V gene data show CDR1 as MDHEN and CDR2 as SYDVKM. The CDR3 DNA is TGTGCCAGCAGTTTGGACATGGCCGCAGAGCAGTACTTC. This encodes CASSLDMAAEQYF.

For the CDR3, the DNA is TGTGCCAGCAGCGCAGCTGCAGGGGCTAATCAGCCCCAGCATTTT. Residues: CASSAAAGANQPQHF. J is TRBJ1-5 and V is TRBV25-1, with TRBD1 as a possible D gene (6 bases). Germline V gene sequence: CDR1 MGHDK, CDR2 SYGVNS. V gave up 6 bases and J gave up 4 bases, with 16 bases separating them. The CDR3 extends over 15 amino acids.

The chain is built from TRBV5-1 and TRBJ1-1; D perhaps matches TRBD1 (5 bases). From germline, CDR1 is SGHRS and CDR2 YFSETQ. There are 16 residues in the CDR3. With 0 bases removed from V and 4 bases from J, the gap between germline ends came to 16 bases. As DNA, the CDR3 is TGCGCCAGCAGCTTGGCCGGACATGGAGTGGGCACTGAAGCTTTCTTT. The encoded protein is CASSLAGHGVGTEAFF.

This clone was counted a single time. V usage is TRBV4-3 and J usage is TRBJ2-3; 8 nucleotides match TRBD2. Losses at the gene ends were 0 bases for V and 2 bases for J; bases not matched to a gene: 10. This CDR3 is 18 amino acids long. Germline V gene lookup returns CDR1 LGHNA and CDR2 YSLEER. The CDR3 loop is CASSQESSGPSYTDTQYF. DNA of the CDR3: TGCGCCAGCAGCCAAGAGTCTAGCGGGCCTTCCTACACAGATACGCAGTATTTT.

This chain connects TRBV2 to TRBJ2-5; D may be TRBD1 (5 bases). This CDR3 is built from 12 residues. Per the germline V gene, CDR1 is SNHLY and CDR2 is FYNNEI. The germline V and J ends were trimmed by 4 bases and 3 bases, with 6 bases remaining between them. CDR3 amino acids: CASSATEETQYF. CDR3 sequence (DNA): TGTGCCAGCAGTGCGACAGAAGAGACCCAGTACTTC.

The V gene is TRBV27, the J gene TRBJ1-2; a possible D gene is TRBD1 (6 bases). Germline V gene data show CDR1 as MNHEY and CDR2 as SMNVEV (reference sequence). This CDR3 is built from 13 residues. The V end was cut by 3 bases, the J end by 4 bases, with 9 bases between. CDR3 loop: CASSFGTRYGYTF. The CDR3 DNA sequence: TGTGCCAGCAGTTTCGGGACACGCTATGGCTACACCTTC.

J is TRBJ1-1 and V is TRBV28; 7 positions agree with TRBD1. V dropped 3 bases and J dropped 4; count of bases not matched to a gene: 8. Germline assignment: CDR1 MDHEN and CDR2 SYDVKM. The CDR3 length is 15 residues. The CDR3 sequence is CASSLPTGIGTEAFF. As DNA, the CDR3 is TGTGCCAGCAGTTTGCCGACAGGGATTGGCACTGAAGCTTTCTTT.

The genes are TRBV10-3 and TRBJ2-5; 8 bases match TRBD1. Germline loops: CDR1 ENHRY, CDR2 SYGVKD. Trimming cost V 6 bases and J 2 bases; bases outside gene matches: 8. The CDR3 contains 15 residues. The CDR3, as DNA: TGTGCCATCAGCTTGACAGGGGATAAGCAAGAGACCCAGTACTTC. This codes for CAISLTGDKQETQYF.

This rearrangement joins TRBV19 to TRBJ2-5; 11 bases map to TRBD2. J gave up 3 bases and V 5 bases, and 2 bases lay outside the gene matches. Germline CDR1 is LNHDA and CDR2 is SQIVND (reference sequence). This CDR3 region has 14 residues. This chain's CDR3 is CASSGGLAEETQYF. In DNA, the CDR3 is TGTGCCAGTAGTGGGGGACTAGCGGAAGAGACCCAGTACTTC.

The V gene is TRBV30, the J gene TRBJ1-6; D gene uncertain. Per the germline V gene, CDR1 is GTSNPN and CDR2 is SVGIG (reference sequence). The V gene lost 2 bases and the J gene lost 5 bases, with 4 bases spanning the gap. The CDR3 extends over 12 amino acids. The CDR3, as DNA: TGTGCCTGGAGTCCCGATAATTCACCCCTCCACTTT. Translated, it gives CAWSPDNSPLHF.

Only a few counts were recorded for this clone. The gene calls are TRBV6-5 and TRBJ2-3; 9 bases match TRBD2. Germline CDR1 is MNHEY and CDR2 is SVGAGI. This CDR3 is 16 amino acids long. J lost 2 bases, V lost 0 bases, and 3 bases had no gene match. CDR3 sequence reads: CASSYSGGRVTDTQYF. The DNA of the CDR3 is TGTGCCAGCAGTTACTCGGGCGGGAGGGTCACAGATACGCAGTATTTT.

The V and J genes are TRBV6-5 and TRBJ1-1, with D maybe TRBD1 (6 bases). The CDR3 extends over 13 amino acids. Germline lookup yields CDR1 MNHEY and CDR2 SVGAGI. Trimming removed 4 bases at V and 7 bases at J, with 13 bases between. The CDR3 protein is CASSSTGPGEAFF. For the CDR3, the DNA is TGTGCCAGCAGTTCGACAGGACCCGGTGAAGCTTTCTTT.

This clone turned up a few times. The chain joins TRBV4-3 to TRBJ1-1; 8 bases are a match to TRBD1. V shed 0 bases, J shed 5 bases, and the junction held 5 bases outside the gene matches. CDR3 length: 15 amino acids. CDR1 and CDR2 from the germline V gene are LGHNA and YSLEER. CDR3 nucleotide sequence: TGCGCCAGCAGCCAAGAGGGCAGGGGGCGAACTGAAGCTTTCTTT. Encoded protein: CASSQEGRGRTEAFF.

This clone was seen a handful of times. The gene calls are TRBV11-2 and TRBJ2-1, with D perhaps TRBD2 (5 bases). The CDR3 has 16 residues. Between the trimmed V and J ends, which lost 5 bases and 4 bases, there was a span of 18 bases. Germline V gene data show CDR1 as SGHAT and CDR2 as FQNNGV. CDR3 residues: CASSLLGAVIYNEQFF. Here the CDR3 DNA reads TGTGCCAGCAGCCTGCTGGGAGCGGTCATATACAATGAGCAGTTCTTC.

A single count supports this clone. The chain recombines TRBV28 with TRBJ1-2, with 7 bases that match TRBD1. J lost 7 bases, V lost 6 bases, and 17 bases had no gene match. Germline lookup yields CDR1 MDHEN and CDR2 SYDVKM. CDR3 length: 16 amino acids. This chain's CDR3 is CASSLGQVGLSGGYTF. DNA of the CDR3: TGTGCCAGCAGCTTAGGACAGGTCGGTCTATCGGGTGGCTACACCTTC.